These 21 T cell receptor beta chains were all obtained from the same sample, sequenced in a study of response to subunit inactivated influenza vaccine (dated by TCRdb to 2016 to 2019). Library preparation was by RT-PCR. Sequencing took place on an Illumina HiSeq 2500. TCRdb reprocessed the public reads (quality trimming at Q25 with fastp, clone calling with MiXCR) and kept in-frame beta chains. Duplicate CDR3 protein sequences are folded into a single record with the most common DNA and genes. The sample contains around 540,000 distinct CDR3 sequences, around 11% of them found a single time. The ten largest clonotypes hold roughly a tenth of the sample. This specimen was PBMCs from blood, taken on the day of vaccination. Every receptor here comes from a man between 45 and 60 years old who received an inactivated influenza vaccine. Donor details come from another sample of the same person, matched by shared clones.

In its sample, this clonotype was seen a few times. The rearrangement uses TRBV12-3 or TRBV12-4 and TRBJ2-5; 14 bases map to TRBD2. This CDR3 has 15 residues. Trimming took 5 bases from V and 4 from J; bases not matched to a gene: 3. The CDR3 reads CASSGLAGGRETQYF. DNA for the CDR3: TGTGCCAGCAGTGGACTAGCGGGGGGTAGAGAGACCCAGTACTTC.

This clonotype was picked up a small number of times. The chain couples TRBV4-1 to TRBJ1-5, with TRBD1 as a possible D gene (5 bases). This CDR3 comprises 15 residues. Germline loops: CDR1 MGHRA, CDR2 YSYEKL. Trimming took off 2 bases at V and 5 bases at J, with 13 bases between the two ends. The CDR3, as DNA: TGCGCCAGCAGCCAACCCCGGCAGGGTTATCAGCCCCAGCATTTT. The encoded protein is CASSQPRQGYQPQHF.

This chain connects TRBV19 to TRBJ2-1; D perhaps matches TRBD2 (6 bases). CDR3 length: 13 amino acids. CDR1 is LNHDA, CDR2 SQIVND, per germline (reference sequence). The V end lost 3 bases, the J end lost 8 bases, and 11 bases lay between the germline ends. The CDR3: CASSMGRSHEQFF. CDR3 nucleotide sequence: TGTGCCAGTAGTATGGGGAGGTCCCATGAGCAGTTCTTC.

In this sample, this clonotype turned up a few times. The chain uses TRBV6-2 or TRBV6-3 and TRBJ1-1; TRBD1 aligns across 7 bases. Germline CDR1 and CDR2: MNHEY and SVGEGT. This CDR3 region has 13 residues. V lost 10 bases to trimming and J lost 3 bases; unmatched junction nucleotides: 8. DNA of the CDR3: TGTGCCACGCAGACAGGGTTCTACACTGAAGCTTTCTTT. Its translation: CATQTGFYTEAFF.

This clonotype occurred a few times. The chain couples TRBV11-2 to TRBJ2-3; the match to TRBD1 covers 7 bases. The trim removed 3 bases at V and 5 bases at J, leaving 11 bases unmatched. Germline CDR1 SGHAT, CDR2 FQNNGV. The CDR3 consists of 16 residues. The CDR3 DNA reads TGTGCCAGCAGCTTGGGGGTCCGACAGGGAAGAGATACGCAGTATTTT. It translates to CASSLGVRQGRDTQYF. The whole variable domain, filled in from reference TRBV11-2 and TRBJ2-3, reads EAGVAQSPRYKIIEKRQSVAFWCNPISGHATLYWYQQILGQGPKLLIQFQNNGVVDDSQLPKDRFSAERLKGVDSTLKIQPAKLEDSAVYLCASSLGVRQGRDTQYFGPGTRLTVL.

The chain links TRBV28 to TRBJ2-2; either TRBD1 or TRBD2 may supply D (5 bases each). The CDR3 totals 15 residues. Germline assignment: CDR1 MDHEN and CDR2 SYDVKM. V was trimmed by 4 bases and J by 3 bases, leaving 12 bases between them. As DNA, the CDR3 is TGTGCCAGCAGTTGGGACGGGTCTTACACCGGGGAGCTGTTTTTT. Translating it yields CASSWDGSYTGELFF.

This clonotype occurred a few times. The chain is built from TRBV3-1 and TRBJ2-5; D is uncertain. The CDR3 is 15 amino acids. CDR1 is LGHDT and CDR2 is YNNKEL in the germline V gene (reference sequence). Deletions cut 0 bases from V and 1 base from J, with 9 bases between. The CDR3 nucleotides read TGTGCCAGCAGCCAAGATGGAGCGCCCCAAGAGACCCAGTACTTC. Amino acid sequence: CASSQDGAPQETQYF.

This clonotype was counted at least ten times. The chain couples TRBV29-1 to TRBJ2-7; tentative D call: TRBD1 (6 bases). Trimming cost V 7 bases and J 3 bases, with 10 bases left between them. The CDR3 extends over 11 amino acids. Germline values: CDR1 SQVTM, CDR2 ANQGSEA. The CDR3 is CSGGQFYEQYF. The CDR3, as DNA: TGCAGCGGAGGACAGTTCTACGAGCAGTACTTC.

The V call is TRBV6-5, the J call TRBJ1-6; TRBD1 matches at 11 bases. V trimming: 1 base; J trimming: 7 bases; junction bases outside the gene matches: 9. CDR3 length equals 18 residues. From germline, CDR1 is MNHEY and CDR2 SVGAGI. CDR3: CASSYWYSDRGRNSPLHF. Written as DNA, the CDR3 is TGTGCCAGCAGTTACTGGTACTCGGACAGGGGGCGGAATTCACCCCTCCACTTT.

The chain has TRBV12-3 or TRBV12-4 and TRBJ2-6; a weak D match, TRBD2 (6 bases). The CDR3 consists of 17 residues. With 5 bases removed from V and 0 bases from J, the gap between germline ends came to 14 bases. The CDR3 is CASSPEGVISGANVLTF. The DNA for the CDR3 is TGTGCCAGCAGTCCGGAGGGCGTTATCTCTGGGGCCAACGTCCTGACTTTC.

This sequence joins TRBV4-1 and TRBJ2-5; 9 bases are a match to TRBD2. This CDR3 region has 15 residues. Germline V CDR1 and CDR2: MGHRA, YSYEKL. The J segment lost 5 bases and the V segment lost 1 base, leaving 5 bases of the junction unmatched. The CDR3 here is CASSQGPSGGETQYF. The CDR3 DNA reads TGCGCCAGCAGCCAAGGGCCCAGCGGGGGGGAGACCCAGTACTTC.

There are a few counts of this clonotype. V is TRBV7-6 and J is TRBJ2-7; D possibly uses TRBD1 or TRBD2 (6 bases each). This CDR3 contains 13 residues. V lost 2 bases and J 5 bases, leaving 10 bases between the germline ends. Germline lookup yields CDR1 SGHVS and CDR2 FNYEAQ. CDR3 DNA: TGTGCCAGCAGCTTAAAGGAGGGGGACGAGCAGTACTTC. Translation: CASSLKEGDEQYF.

Concerning this clonotype itself: The junction departs from the called germline gene at one end, perhaps through a read error. The chain links TRBV6-2 or TRBV6-3 to TRBJ1-5; TRBD1 is a possible D gene (6 bases). Germline V CDR1 and CDR2: MNHEY, SVGEGT. The length of the CDR3 is 15 residues. The DNA for the CDR3 is TGTGCCAGCAGCTACGGGGGCCCGGAAGCTCAGCCCCAGCTTTTT. Its protein is CASSYGGPEAQPQLF.

This rearrangement joins TRBV7-9 to TRBJ2-3; D is perhaps TRBD1 (6 bases). Per germline, CDR1 SEHNR and CDR2 FQNEAQ (reference sequence). The CDR3 has 15 residues. V lost 5 bases and J 2 bases, leaving 14 bases between the germline ends. CDR3 sequence: CASSQQGEPTDTQYF. The CDR3 nucleotides read TGTGCCAGCAGCCAACAGGGTGAACCCACAGATACGCAGTATTTT.

J is TRBJ2-7 and V is TRBV7-9; D possibly matches TRBD1 or TRBD2 (5 bases each). Germline V lookup: CDR1 SEHNR, CDR2 FQNEAQ (reference sequence). Deletions cut 3 bases from V and 2 bases from J, with 20 bases between. The CDR3 is 17 residues long. As DNA, the CDR3 is TGTGCCAGCAGCTTGGGGGTTCCAGGAAAATCCCCCTACGAGCAGTACTTC. Translating it yields CASSLGVPGKSPYEQYF.

This clonotype was found a few times. The V call is TRBV7-6, the J call TRBJ2-3; TRBD2 agrees at 8 bases. This CDR3 comprises 17 residues. Germline V gene sequence: CDR1 SGHVS, CDR2 FNYEAQ. With V trimmed by 2 bases and J by 2 bases, 9 bases remained unmatched. The CDR3 spells CASSLYPAGGNTDTQYF. The CDR3 DNA follows: TGTGCCAGCAGCTTATATCCCGCGGGGGGAAACACAGATACGCAGTATTTT.

J is TRBJ2-2 and V is TRBV12-3 or TRBV12-4; the match to TRBD2 covers 9 bases. This CDR3 spans 16 amino acids. Unmatched junction bases numbered 12, after V lost 5 bases and J lost 8 bases. CDR3 nucleotide sequence: TGTGCCAGCAGTCCTAGCGGGAAGCGCTCAGTGGGGGAGCTGTTTTTT. Residues: CASSPSGKRSVGELFF.

The V gene is TRBV11-2, the J gene TRBJ2-1; 12 bases are shared with TRBD2. The germline gives CDR1 SGHAT, CDR2 FQNNGV. Trimming cost V 0 bases and J 7 bases; bases outside gene matches: 10. The CDR3 sequence is 18 residues long. CDR3 bases: TGTGCCAGCAGCTTAGATTGGGGGGCTAGCGGGAGGGCGAATGAGCAGTTCTTC. It is translated as CASSLDWGASGRANEQFF.

This clonotype was seen ten or more times. The J gene is TRBJ1-1, the V gene TRBV28, with D possibly TRBD1 on 5 matching bases. The germline V gene has CDR1 MDHEN and CDR2 SYDVKM. This CDR3 contains 15 residues. V was pared by 10 bases and J by 3 bases, with 21 bases between. The CDR3, as DNA: TGTGCCACCTCAGCCCGCCTAGGGGCCGACACTGAAGCTTTCTTT. This gives the protein CATSARLGADTEAFF.

The V and J genes are TRBV20-1 and TRBJ2-1; 8 bases line up with TRBD1. The CDR3 runs to 16 residues. The V gene's germline CDR1 is DFQATT and CDR2 SNEGSKA (reference sequence). Unmatched junction bases numbered 6, after V lost 0 bases and J lost 2 bases. As DNA, the CDR3 is TGCAGTGCTAGAGATGGCCGGACAGGGACCTACAATGAGCAGTTCTTC. Its protein product is CSARDGRTGTYNEQFF.

This chain connects TRBV2 to TRBJ2-1; D may match TRBD1 or TRBD2 (6 bases each). The CDR3 contains 14 residues. The germline CDR1 and CDR2 sequences are SNHLY and FYNNEI. Trimming took 6 bases from V and 6 from J, leaving 15 bases between them. CDR3: CASRRGELANEQFF. The DNA of the CDR3 is TGTGCCAGCAGGAGGGGGGAGTTGGCCAATGAGCAGTTCTTC.